The entry below gives a single T cell receptor (beta chain) sequence along with its context. What it recognizes is unknown. The record originates from a study of lymphopenia after photon versus proton radiotherapy. Study outcomes and limitations: After the lymphocyte nadir, photon-treated repertoires showed oligoclonal expansion, especially of CD8+ Temra cells. Better survival with proton therapy was suggested as possible, not demonstrated. Larger post-nadir TCR diversity loss correlated inversely with survival in deceased patients. Photon-treated patients lost naive T cells and TCR diversity; proton-treated stayed stable.

The repertoire was sequenced with immunoSEQ multiplex PCR; TCRdb's copy has only in-frame clones and lacks some. The sample has 15,000 to 20,000 clones, around 85% seen once. The CDR3 has 15 amino acids. Between the trimmed V and J ends, which lost 6 bases and 0 bases, there was a span of 15 bases. In germline, CDR1 is SGDLS, CDR2 YYNGEE. The clonotype comes from a man aged 65 to 85 with pancreatic cancer. The V and J genes are TRBV9 and TRBJ1-1, with unresolved D. The sample was peripheral blood, taken from a patient treated with proton-based radiotherapy. In DNA, the CDR3 is TGTGCCAGCACCCCCAGGAGGGAAATGAACACTGAAGCTTTCTTT. Its protein product is CASTPRREMNTEAFF.